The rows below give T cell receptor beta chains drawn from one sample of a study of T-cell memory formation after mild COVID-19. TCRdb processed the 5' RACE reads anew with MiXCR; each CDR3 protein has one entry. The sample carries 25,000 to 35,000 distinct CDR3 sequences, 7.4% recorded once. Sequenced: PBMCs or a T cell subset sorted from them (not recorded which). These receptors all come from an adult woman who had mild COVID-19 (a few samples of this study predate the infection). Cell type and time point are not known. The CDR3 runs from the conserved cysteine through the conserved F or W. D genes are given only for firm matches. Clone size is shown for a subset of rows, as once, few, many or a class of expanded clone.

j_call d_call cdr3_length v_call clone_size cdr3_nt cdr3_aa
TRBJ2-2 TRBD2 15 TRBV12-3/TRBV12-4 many TGTGCCAGCAGCGCGGGACTATTCAACACCGGGGAGCTGTTTTTT CASSAGLFNTGELFF
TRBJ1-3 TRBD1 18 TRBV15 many TGTGCCACCAGCAGAGATCGGACCGGGACAGGGGGTGGAAACACCATATATTTT CATSRDRTGTGGGNTIYF
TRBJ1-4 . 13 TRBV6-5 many TGTGCCAGCAGAGGAGGGGGGAATGAAAAACTGTTTTTT CASRGGGNEKLFF
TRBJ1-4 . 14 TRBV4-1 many TGCGCCAGCAGCCAAACAGAGAATAATGAAAAACTGTTTTTT CASSQTENNEKLFF
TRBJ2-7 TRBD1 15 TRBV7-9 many TGTGCCAGCAGCTTAGTGAACAGGGGTGTGGACGAGCAGTACTTC CASSLVNRGVDEQYF
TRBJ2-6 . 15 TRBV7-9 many TGTGCCAGCAGCTTAGTCGTCTCTGGGGCCAACGTCCTGACTTTC CASSLVVSGANVLTF
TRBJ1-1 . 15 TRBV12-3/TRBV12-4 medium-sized TGTGCCAGCAGTTTCCGCAGGGGTAAGAGCACTGAAGCTTTCTTT CASSFRRGKSTEAFF
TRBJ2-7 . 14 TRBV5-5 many TGTGCCAGCAGCTTGGCTTCTGTTTCCGGCGAGCAGTACTTC CASSLASVSGEQYF
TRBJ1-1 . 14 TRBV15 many TGTGCCACCAGCTCTCAACTCAGGGAATTTACGGCTTTCTTT CATSSQLREFTAFF
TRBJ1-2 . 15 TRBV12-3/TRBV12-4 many TGTGCCAGCAGTTCCCTAAATCAGATTAACTATGGCTACACCTTC CASSSLNQINYGYTF
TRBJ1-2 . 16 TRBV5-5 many TGTGCCAGCAGGCGGGACACGGGCACGAAGTTTGAGGGCTACACCTTC CASRRDTGTKFEGYTF
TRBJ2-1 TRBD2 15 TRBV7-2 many TGTGCCAGCAGCTCCGTAGCGGGAGCTAGGAATGAGCAGTTCTTC CASSSVAGARNEQFF
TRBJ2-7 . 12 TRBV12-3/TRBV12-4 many TGTGCCAGCAGCCTTAGATTAGGGGAGCAGTACTTC CASSLRLGEQYF
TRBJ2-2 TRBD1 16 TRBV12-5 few TGTGCTAGTGGTTTGGGGACAGGGGGCAACACCGGGGAGCTGTTTTTT CASGLGTGGNTGELFF
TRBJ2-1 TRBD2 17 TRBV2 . TGTGCCAGCAGTGAAGCTGTGGGACTAGGAAATTACAATGAGCAGTTCTTC CASSEAVGLGNYNEQFF
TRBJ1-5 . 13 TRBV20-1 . TGCAGTGCTTTTCCCGGGCATAATCAGCCCCAGCATTTT CSAFPGHNQPQHF
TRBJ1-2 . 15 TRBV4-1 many TGCGCCAGCAGCCAGGGAACAGGGTATCTGGGTGGCTACACCTTC CASSQGTGYLGGYTF
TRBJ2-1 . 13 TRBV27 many TGTGCCAGCAGTTTAACGCGGACCAATGAGCAGTTCTTC CASSLTRTNEQFF
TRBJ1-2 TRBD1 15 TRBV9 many TGTGCCAGCAGCGCTCACGGACAGGGTAACTATGGCTACACCTTC CASSAHGQGNYGYTF
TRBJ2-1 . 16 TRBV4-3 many TGCGCCAGCAGCCAAGAGTACGGGAATTTATACAATGAGCAGTTCTTC CASSQEYGNLYNEQFF
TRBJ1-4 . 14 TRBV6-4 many TGTGCCAGCAGCCAGACAGCAACTAATGAAAAACTGTTTTTT CASSQTATNEKLFF
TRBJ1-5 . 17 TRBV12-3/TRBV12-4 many TGTGCCAGCAGTTTAGGACCCAGGGGAGGTGGCAATCAGCCCCAGCATTTT CASSLGPRGGGNQPQHF
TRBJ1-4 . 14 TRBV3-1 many TGTGCCAGCAGCCTTCGATTCAAGGAGGAAAAACTGTTTTTT CASSLRFKEEKLFF
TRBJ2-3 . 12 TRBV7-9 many TGTGCCAGCAGCCCTGGGGCAGATACGCAGTATTTT CASSPGADTQYF
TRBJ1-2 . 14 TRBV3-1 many TGTGCCAGCAGCCAAGAAGACAGGTTCTATGGCTACACCTTC CASSQEDRFYGYTF
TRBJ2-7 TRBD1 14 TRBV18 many TGTGCCAGCTCATCCCGGGACAGGGTCTACGAGCAGTACTTC CASSSRDRVYEQYF